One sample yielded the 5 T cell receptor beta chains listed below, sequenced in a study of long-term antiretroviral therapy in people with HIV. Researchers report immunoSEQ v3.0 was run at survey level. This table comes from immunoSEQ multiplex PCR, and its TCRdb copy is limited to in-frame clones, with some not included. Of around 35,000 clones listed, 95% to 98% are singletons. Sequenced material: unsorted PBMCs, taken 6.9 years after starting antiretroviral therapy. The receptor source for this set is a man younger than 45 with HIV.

The CDR3 DNA reads as TGTGCCAGCAGCTTGGGGACAGTTTTGAGCAATCAGCCCCAGCATTTT. This encodes CASSLGTVLSNQPQHF. The rearrangement uses TRBV7-8 and TRBJ1-5; TRBD1 agrees at 7 bases. Trimming took 3 bases from V and 1 from J; bases not matched to a gene: 6. Germline V CDR1 and CDR2: SGHVS, FQNEAQ. This CDR3 is built from 16 residues.

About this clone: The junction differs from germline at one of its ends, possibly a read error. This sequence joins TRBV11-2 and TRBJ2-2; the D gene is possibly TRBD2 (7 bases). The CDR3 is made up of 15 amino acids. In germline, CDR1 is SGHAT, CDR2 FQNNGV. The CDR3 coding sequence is TGTGCCAGCAACTTACTAGGGGGGGGCACCGGGGAGCTGTTTTTT. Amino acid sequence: CASNLLGGGTGELFF. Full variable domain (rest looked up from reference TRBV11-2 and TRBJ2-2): EAGVAQSPRYKIIEKRQSVAFWCNPISGHATLYWYQQILGQGPKLLIQFQNNGVVDDSQLPKDRFSAERLKGVDSTLKIQPAKLEDSAVYLCASNLLGGGTGELFFGEGSRLTVL.

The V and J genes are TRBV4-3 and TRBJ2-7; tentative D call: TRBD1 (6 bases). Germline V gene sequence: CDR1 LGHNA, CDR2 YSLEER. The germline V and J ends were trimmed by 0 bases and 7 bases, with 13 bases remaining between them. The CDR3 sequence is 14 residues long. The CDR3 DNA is TGCGCCAGCAGCCAAGAATCAGGGGTTGGGGAGCAGTACTTC. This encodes CASSQESGVGEQYF.

The chain's CDR3 is CSVGQNQETQYF. As DNA, the CDR3 is TGCAGCGTTGGCCAGAACCAAGAGACCCAGTACTTC. V is TRBV29-1 and J is TRBJ2-5, with unresolved D. CDR1 SQVTM and CDR2 ANQGSEA come from the germline V gene. Between the trimmed V and J ends, which lost 4 bases and 0 bases, there was a span of 6 bases. The CDR3 loop spans 12 amino acids.

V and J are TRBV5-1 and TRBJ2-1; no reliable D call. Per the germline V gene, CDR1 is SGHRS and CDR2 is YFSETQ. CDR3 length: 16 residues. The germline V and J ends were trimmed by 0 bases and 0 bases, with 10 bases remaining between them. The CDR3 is CASSLALPSSYNEQFF. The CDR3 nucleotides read TGCGCCAGCAGCTTGGCACTTCCCAGCTCCTACAATGAGCAGTTCTTC.